This entry describes one T cell receptor beta chain. The PCR made use of 60 Vbeta and 13 Jbeta primers. Profiling relied on immunoSEQ multiplex PCR, and the TCRdb table lists in-frame clones only, not all of them. The table lists some 84,000 clones, roughly 63% of them singletons. This entry belongs to a study of cytomegalovirus exposure and HLA in healthy donors. The CDR3 consists of 14 residues. Germline CDR1 MNHEY, CDR2 SMNVEV (reference sequence). Trimming removed 10 bases from V and 7 bases from J; junction bases left unmatched: 8. This clonotype was obtained from a woman aged 40 to 50 in good health and CMV-seropositive. The V gene is TRBV27, the J gene TRBJ2-2; 11 bases line up with TRBD1. Material for sequencing was PBMCs. The CDR3 loop is CATRDRGAHGELFF. The CDR3 region has the DNA TGTGCCACGCGGGACAGGGGGGCTCACGGGGAGCTGTTTTTT.